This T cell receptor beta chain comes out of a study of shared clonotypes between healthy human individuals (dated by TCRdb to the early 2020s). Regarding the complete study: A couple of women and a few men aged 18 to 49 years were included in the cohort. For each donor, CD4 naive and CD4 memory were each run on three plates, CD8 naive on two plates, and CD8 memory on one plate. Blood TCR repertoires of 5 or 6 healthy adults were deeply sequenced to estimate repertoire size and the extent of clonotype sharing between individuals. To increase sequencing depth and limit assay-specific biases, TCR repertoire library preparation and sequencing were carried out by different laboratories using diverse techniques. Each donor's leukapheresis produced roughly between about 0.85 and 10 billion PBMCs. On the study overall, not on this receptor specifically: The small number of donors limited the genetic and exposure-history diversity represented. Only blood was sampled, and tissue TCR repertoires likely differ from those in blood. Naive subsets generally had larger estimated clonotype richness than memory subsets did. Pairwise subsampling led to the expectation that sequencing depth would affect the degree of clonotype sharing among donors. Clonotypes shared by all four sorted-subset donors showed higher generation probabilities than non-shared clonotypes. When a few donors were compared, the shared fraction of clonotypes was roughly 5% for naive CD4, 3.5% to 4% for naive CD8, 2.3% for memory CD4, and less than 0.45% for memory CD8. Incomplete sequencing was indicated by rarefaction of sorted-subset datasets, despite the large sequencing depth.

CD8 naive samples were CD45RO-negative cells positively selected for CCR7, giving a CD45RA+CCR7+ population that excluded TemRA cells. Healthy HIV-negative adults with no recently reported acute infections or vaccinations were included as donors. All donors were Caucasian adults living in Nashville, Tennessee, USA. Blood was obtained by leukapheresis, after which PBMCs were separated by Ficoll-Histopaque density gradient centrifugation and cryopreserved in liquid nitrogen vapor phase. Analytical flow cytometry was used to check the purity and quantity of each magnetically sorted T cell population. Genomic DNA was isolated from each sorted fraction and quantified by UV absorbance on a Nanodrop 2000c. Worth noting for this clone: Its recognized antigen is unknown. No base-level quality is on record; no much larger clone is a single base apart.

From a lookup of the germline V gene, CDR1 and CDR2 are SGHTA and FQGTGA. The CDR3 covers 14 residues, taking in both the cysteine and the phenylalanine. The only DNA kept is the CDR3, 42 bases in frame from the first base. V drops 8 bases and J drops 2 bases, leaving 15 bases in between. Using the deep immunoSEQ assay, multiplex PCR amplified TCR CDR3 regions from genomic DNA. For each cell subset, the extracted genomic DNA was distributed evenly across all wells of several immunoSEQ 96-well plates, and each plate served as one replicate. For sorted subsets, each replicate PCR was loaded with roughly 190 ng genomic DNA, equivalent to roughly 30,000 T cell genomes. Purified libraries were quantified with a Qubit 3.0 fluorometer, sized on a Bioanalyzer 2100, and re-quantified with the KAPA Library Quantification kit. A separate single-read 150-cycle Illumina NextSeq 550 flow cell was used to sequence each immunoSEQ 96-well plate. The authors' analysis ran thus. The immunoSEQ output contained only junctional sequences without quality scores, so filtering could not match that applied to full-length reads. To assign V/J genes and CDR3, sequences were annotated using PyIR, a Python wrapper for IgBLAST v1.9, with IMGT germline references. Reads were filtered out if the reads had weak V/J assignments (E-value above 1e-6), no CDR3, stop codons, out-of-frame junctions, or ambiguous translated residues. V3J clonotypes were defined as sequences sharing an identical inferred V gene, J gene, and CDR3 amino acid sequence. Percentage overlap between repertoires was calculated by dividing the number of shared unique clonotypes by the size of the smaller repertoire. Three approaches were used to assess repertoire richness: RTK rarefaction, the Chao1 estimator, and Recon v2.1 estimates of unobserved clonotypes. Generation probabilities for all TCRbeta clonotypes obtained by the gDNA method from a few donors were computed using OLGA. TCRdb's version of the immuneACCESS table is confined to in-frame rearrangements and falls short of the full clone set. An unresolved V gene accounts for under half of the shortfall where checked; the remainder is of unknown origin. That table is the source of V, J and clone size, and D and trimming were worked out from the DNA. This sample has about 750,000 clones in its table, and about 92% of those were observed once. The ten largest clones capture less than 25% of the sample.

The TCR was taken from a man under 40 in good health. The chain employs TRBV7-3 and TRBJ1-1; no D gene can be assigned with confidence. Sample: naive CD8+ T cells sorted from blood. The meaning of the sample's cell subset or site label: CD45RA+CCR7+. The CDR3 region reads CASSKEGRNTEAFF. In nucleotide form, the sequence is TGTGCCAGCTCAAAAGAGGGCAGAAACACTGAAGCTTTCTTT.